The 17 T cell receptor beta chains below were found in one sample sequenced in a study of regulatory T cells in long-lasting Graves disease. Combining iRepertoire HTBI primers with Arm-PCR of CDR3 regions, the authors built TCR beta libraries. In TCRdb, the multiplex PCR reads were re-called with MiXCR into one record per CDR3 protein. The data contain 350,000 to 550,000 distinct CDR3 sequences, 15% to 20% of them singletons. Time point: newly diagnosed GD, antithyroid drugs for less than 3 months. Construction of the TCR library relied on RNA isolated from PBMCs. These same data were also listed under a study on T cells in Graves' hyperthyroidism and ophthalmopathy.

Here the sequenced sample was peripheral blood mononuclear cells (PBMCs), taken at new diagnosis, from a patient treated with antithyroid drugs. These receptors were taken from a woman aged 18-29 years with Graves disease.

This clonotype appeared a few times. The chain employs TRBV19 and TRBJ1-1; D unclear. With 6 bases removed from V and 4 bases from J, the gap between germline ends came to 9 bases. Germline assignment: CDR1 LNHDA and CDR2 SQIVND (reference sequence). This CDR3 region has 12 residues. The CDR3 loop is CASREGFTEAFF. DNA of the CDR3: TGTGCCAGTAGAGAGGGATTCACTGAAGCTTTCTTT. Supplemented by reference TRBV19 and TRBJ1-1, the full variable domain reads DGGITQSPKYLFRKEGQNVTLSCEQNLNHDAMYWYRQDPGQGLRLIYYSQIVNDFQKGDIAEGYSVSREKKESFPLTVTSAQKNPTAFYLCASREGFTEAFFGQGTRLTVV.

The table lists this clonotype with many counts. This chain links TRBV30 with TRBJ1-1; D perhaps matches TRBD1 (6 bases). Germline values: CDR1 GTSNPN, CDR2 SVGIG (reference sequence). The V end was cut by 3 bases, the J end by 4 bases, with 12 bases between. The CDR3 is made up of 13 amino acids. In DNA form, the CDR3 reads TGTGCCTGGAGCATACAGGGAACCACTGAAGCTTTCTTT. Encoded protein: CAWSIQGTTEAFF.

At least ten counts were recorded for this clonotype. Here the CDR3 reads CAWSVWFRGNTEAFF. The CDR3 DNA is TGTGCCTGGAGTGTCTGGTTTAGGGGGAACACTGAAGCTTTCTTT. The gene calls are TRBV30 and TRBJ1-1; maybe TRBD1 (5 bases). Trimming left V 0 bases short and J 1 base short, with 12 bases between. The CDR3 loop spans 15 amino acids. Germline CDR1 is GTSNPN and CDR2 is SVGIG (reference sequence).

In regard to this clonotype: This sequence may be a read error, since a much larger clone differs from it by one base. The chain links TRBV28 to TRBJ2-4, with D possibly being TRBD2 (6 bases). Germline V gives CDR1 MDHEN, CDR2 SYDVKM. This CDR3 region has 12 residues. CDR3 region: CTSTTPGVVQYF. The CDR3, as DNA: TGTACCAGCACCACACCGGGGGTGGTTCAGTACTTC.

There are many counts of this clonotype. The rearrangement joins TRBV6-2 or TRBV6-3 to TRBJ2-1; maybe TRBD2 (5 bases). This CDR3 spans 13 amino acids. Germline V gene data show CDR1 as MNHEY and CDR2 as SVGEGT. V shed 2 bases and J shed 7 bases, with 9 bases lying between them. CDR3 protein: CASSYREGNEQFF. The CDR3 DNA follows: TGTGCCAGCAGTTACAGAGAGGGAAATGAGCAGTTCTTC.

This clonotype occurred many times. The chain uses TRBV13 and TRBJ2-7, with TRBD2 identical over 11 bases. Germline V gene lookup returns CDR1 PRHDT and CDR2 FYEKMQ (reference sequence). The CDR3 has 15 residues. Trimming removed 5 bases from V and 1 base from J; junction bases left unmatched: 4. The CDR3 sequence: CASSAGLAGSYEQYF. The CDR3 DNA follows: TGTGCCAGCAGCGCAGGACTAGCGGGTTCCTACGAGCAGTACTTC.

The gene calls are TRBV20-1 and TRBJ2-7, with 11 bases aligning to TRBD2. This CDR3 region has 14 residues. V trimming: 2 bases; J trimming: 3 bases; junction bases outside the gene matches: 3. Germline CDR1 reads DFQATT; CDR2 reads SNEGSKA (reference sequence). CDR3 coding DNA: TGCAGTGCTAGACAACTAGCGGGAGACTACGAGCAGTACTTC. It codes for CSARQLAGDYEQYF.

The table lists this clonotype with many counts. The chain uses TRBV7-2 and TRBJ1-2, with D perhaps TRBD1 (5 bases). Per the germline V gene, CDR1 is SGHTA and CDR2 is FQGNSA. Trimming stripped 5 bases from V and 0 bases from J, with 13 bases between. The CDR3 runs to 15 residues. The CDR3 protein is CASSGWDGANYGYTF. Here the CDR3 DNA reads TGTGCCAGCAGCGGCTGGGACGGAGCTAACTATGGCTACACCTTC.

The gene calls are TRBV7-9 and TRBJ2-7; possible D gene TRBD1, 5 bases. Germline V gene sequence: CDR1 SEHNR, CDR2 FQNEAQ (reference sequence). V dropped 8 bases and J dropped 6 bases, with 14 bases sitting between them. The CDR3 length is 12 residues. The CDR3 nucleotides are TGTGCCAGCCCCGACAGTGGTTCCGAGCAGTACTTC. This sequence encodes CASPDSGSEQYF. Based on the CDR3 plus reference TRBV7-9 and TRBJ2-7, the full variable domain is DTGVSQNPRHKITKRGQNVTFRCDPISEHNRLYWYRQTLGQGPEFLTYFQNEAQLEKSRLLSDRFSAERPKGSFSTLEIQRTEQGDSAMYLCASPDSGSEQYFGPGTRLTVT.

This clonotype was found many times. The rearrangement joins TRBV12-3 or TRBV12-4 to TRBJ2-7, with 7 nucleotides matching TRBD2. The CDR3 covers 13 residues. V lost 3 bases, J lost 5 bases, and 4 bases stayed unmatched. Written as DNA, the CDR3 is TGTGCCAGCAGTTTGCGGGAGCCCAACGAGCAGTACTTC. Protein: CASSLREPNEQYF.

V usage is TRBV19 and J usage is TRBJ2-7, with 9 bases that match TRBD1. From germline, CDR1 is LNHDA and CDR2 SQIVND (reference sequence). The CDR3 sequence is 15 residues long. The ends lost 3 bases at V and 5 bases at J; junction bases unmatched: 8. In DNA, the CDR3 is TGTGCCAGTAGTATTAAGGGACAGGGATCCCACGAGCAGTACTTC. It yields the protein CASSIKGQGSHEQYF.

As to this clonotype: A far larger clone is off by one base, so a read error is likely. The chain is built from TRBV18 and TRBJ2-1; 10 bases are shared with TRBD2. Germline V gene sequence: CDR1 KGHSH, CDR2 LQKENI. This CDR3 comprises 16 residues. The CDR3: CASSPGLAGDVETRYF. The CDR3 DNA sequence: TGTGCCAGCTCACCAGGTCTAGCGGGAGATGTGGAGACCCGGTACTTC.

A few counts support this clonotype. This chain connects TRBV6-2 or TRBV6-3 to TRBJ2-1; 7 bases agree with TRBD2. In germline, CDR1 is MNHEY, CDR2 SVGEGT. The CDR3 loop spans 15 amino acids. V gave up 6 bases and J gave up 0 bases; unmatched junction bases: 5. CDR3 in amino acids: CASRGSGPSYNEQFF. CDR3 sequence (DNA): TGTGCCAGCAGGGGTAGCGGGCCCTCCTACAATGAGCAGTTCTTC.

This chain joins TRBV11-2 and TRBJ2-7; D is uncertain. There are 15 residues in the CDR3. The germline gives CDR1 SGHAT, CDR2 FQNNGV. Between the trimmed V and J ends, which lost 3 bases and 7 bases, there was a span of 19 bases. The CDR3 is CASSFPLIRACEQYF. In nucleotides, the CDR3 is TGTGCCAGCAGCTTCCCACTGATTAGGGCTTGTGAGCAGTACTTC.

The chain combines TRBV4-1 with TRBJ2-1; TRBD2 might be the D (6 bases). Trimming removed 4 bases at V and 9 bases at J, with 10 bases between. This CDR3 has 12 amino acids. CDR1 is MGHRA, CDR2 YSYEKL, per germline. CDR3 amino acids: CASSPRLGEQFF. The CDR3 DNA follows: TGCGCCAGCAGCCCCAGACTAGGTGAGCAGTTCTTC.

This clonotype was observed many times. The chain recombines TRBV28 with TRBJ2-7; no clear D gene. Germline CDR1 reads MDHEN; CDR2 reads SYDVKM. This CDR3 contains 11 residues. Trimming took off 4 bases at V and 4 bases at J, with 5 bases between the two ends. The CDR3 protein is CASSWRYEQYF. DNA for the CDR3: TGTGCCAGCAGTTGGCGATACGAGCAGTACTTC.

There are many counts of this clonotype. The V and J genes are TRBV12-3 or TRBV12-4 and TRBJ1-5, with D possibly TRBD1 on 5 matching bases. Trimming removed 4 bases at V and 2 bases at J, with 12 bases between. There are 15 residues in the CDR3. The CDR3 DNA reads TGTGCCAGCAGTTCTCAGGGCCTCGGCAATCAGCCCCAGCATTTT. Its translation is CASSSQGLGNQPQHF.